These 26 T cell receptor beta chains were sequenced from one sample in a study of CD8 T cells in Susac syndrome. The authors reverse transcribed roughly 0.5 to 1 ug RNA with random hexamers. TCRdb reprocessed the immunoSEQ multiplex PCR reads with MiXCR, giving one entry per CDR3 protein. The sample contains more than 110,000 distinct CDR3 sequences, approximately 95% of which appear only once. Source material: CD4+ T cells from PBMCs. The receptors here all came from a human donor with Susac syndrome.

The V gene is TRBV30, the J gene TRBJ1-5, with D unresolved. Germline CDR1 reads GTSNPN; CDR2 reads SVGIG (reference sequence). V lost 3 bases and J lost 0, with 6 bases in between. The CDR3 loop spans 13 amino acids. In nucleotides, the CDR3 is TGTGCCTGGAGCGGGGATAGCAATCAGCCCCAGCATTTT. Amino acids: CAWSGDSNQPQHF.

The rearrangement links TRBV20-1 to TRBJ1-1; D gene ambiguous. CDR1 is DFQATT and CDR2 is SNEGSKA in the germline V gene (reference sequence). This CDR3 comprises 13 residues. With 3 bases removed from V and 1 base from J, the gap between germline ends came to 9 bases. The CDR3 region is CSASRRGNTEAFF. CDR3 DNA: TGCAGTGCTAGCAGGCGGGGGAACACTGAAGCTTTCTTT.

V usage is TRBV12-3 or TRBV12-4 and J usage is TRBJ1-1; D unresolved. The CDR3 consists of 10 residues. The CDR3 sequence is CVAGRVEAFF. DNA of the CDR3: TGTGTCGCGGGGAGGGTGGAAGCTTTCTTT.

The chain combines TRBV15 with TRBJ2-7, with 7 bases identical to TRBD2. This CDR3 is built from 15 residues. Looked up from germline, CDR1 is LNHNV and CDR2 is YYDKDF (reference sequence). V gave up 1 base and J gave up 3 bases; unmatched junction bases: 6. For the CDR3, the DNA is TGTGCCACCAGCAGAGTGGCGGGAGAAGGCTACGAGCAGTACTTC. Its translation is CATSRVAGEGYEQYF. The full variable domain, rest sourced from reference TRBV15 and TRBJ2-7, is DAMVIQNPRYQVTQFGKPVTLSCSQTLNHNVMYWYQQKSSQAPKLLFHYYDKDFNNEADTPDNFQSRRPNTSFCFLDIRSPGLGDTAMYLCATSRVAGEGYEQYFGPGTRLTVT.

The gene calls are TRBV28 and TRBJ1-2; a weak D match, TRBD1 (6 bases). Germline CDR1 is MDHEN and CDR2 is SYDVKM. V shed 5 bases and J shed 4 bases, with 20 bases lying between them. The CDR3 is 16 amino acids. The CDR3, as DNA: TGTGCCAGCAGTGCACCCCGGGGGGGCGCTAGCTATGGCTACACCTTC. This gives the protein CASSAPRGGASYGYTF.

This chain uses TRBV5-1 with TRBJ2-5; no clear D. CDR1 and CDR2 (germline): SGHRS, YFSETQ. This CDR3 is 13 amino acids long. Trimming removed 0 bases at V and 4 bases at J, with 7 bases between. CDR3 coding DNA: TGCGCCAGCAGCTTGGAGGGCCCAGAGACCCAGTACTTC. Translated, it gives CASSLEGPETQYF.

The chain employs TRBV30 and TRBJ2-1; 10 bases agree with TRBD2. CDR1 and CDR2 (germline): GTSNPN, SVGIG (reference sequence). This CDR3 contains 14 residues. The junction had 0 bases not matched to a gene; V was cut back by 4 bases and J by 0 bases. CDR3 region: CAWTSGGSYNEQFF. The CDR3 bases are TGTGCCTGGACTAGCGGGGGCTCCTACAATGAGCAGTTCTTC. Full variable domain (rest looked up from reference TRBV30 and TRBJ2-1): SQTIHQWPATLVQPVGSPLSLECTVEGTSNPNLYWYRQAAGRGLQLLFYSVGIGQISSEVPQNLSASRPQDRQFILSSKKLLLSDSGFYLCAWTSGGSYNEQFFGPGTRLTVL.

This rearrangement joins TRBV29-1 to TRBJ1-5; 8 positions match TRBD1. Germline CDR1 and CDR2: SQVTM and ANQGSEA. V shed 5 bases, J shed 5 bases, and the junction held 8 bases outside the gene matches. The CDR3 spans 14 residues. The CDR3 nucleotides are TGCAGCGTTCTGGACAGGGAATCGGATCAGCCCCAGCATTTT. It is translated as CSVLDRESDQPQHF.

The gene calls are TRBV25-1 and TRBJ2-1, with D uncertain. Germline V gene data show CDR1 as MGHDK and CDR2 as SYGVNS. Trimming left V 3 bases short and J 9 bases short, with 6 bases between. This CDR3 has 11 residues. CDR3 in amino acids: CASSEVLEQFF. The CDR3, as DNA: TGTGCCAGCAGTGAGGTACTTGAGCAGTTCTTC.

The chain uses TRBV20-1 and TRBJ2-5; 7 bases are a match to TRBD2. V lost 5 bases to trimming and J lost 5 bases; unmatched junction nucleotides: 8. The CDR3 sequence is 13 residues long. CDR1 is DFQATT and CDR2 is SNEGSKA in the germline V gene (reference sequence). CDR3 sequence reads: CSAYVRRGETQYF. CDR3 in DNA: TGCAGTGCTTATGTGAGGCGGGGGGAGACCCAGTACTTC.

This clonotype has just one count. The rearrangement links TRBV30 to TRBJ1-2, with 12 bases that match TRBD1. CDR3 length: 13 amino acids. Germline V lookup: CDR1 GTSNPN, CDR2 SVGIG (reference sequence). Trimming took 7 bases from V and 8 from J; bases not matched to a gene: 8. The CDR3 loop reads CASQGQGAGGYTF. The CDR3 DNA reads TGTGCCTCCCAGGGACAGGGGGCGGGAGGCTACACCTTC.

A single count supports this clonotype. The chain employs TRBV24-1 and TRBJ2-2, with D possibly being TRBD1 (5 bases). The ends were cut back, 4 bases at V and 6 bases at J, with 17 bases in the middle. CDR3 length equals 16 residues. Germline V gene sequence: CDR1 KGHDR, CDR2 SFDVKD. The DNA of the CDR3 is TGTGCCACCAGTGACTCATCAAGGGGATCGGCCGGGGAGCTGTTTTTT. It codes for CATSDSSRGSAGELFF.

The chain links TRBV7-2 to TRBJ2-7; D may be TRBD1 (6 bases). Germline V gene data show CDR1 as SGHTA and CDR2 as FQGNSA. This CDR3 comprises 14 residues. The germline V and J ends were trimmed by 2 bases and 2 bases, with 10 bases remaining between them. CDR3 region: CASSLLGQPYEQYF. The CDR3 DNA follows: TGTGCCAGCAGCTTATTAGGACAGCCCTACGAGCAGTACTTC. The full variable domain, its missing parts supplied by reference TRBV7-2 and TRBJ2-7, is GAGVSQSPSNKVTEKGKDVELRCDPISGHTALYWYRQSLGQGLEFLIYFQGNSAPDKSGLPSDRFSAERTGGSVSTLTIQRTQQEDSAVYLCASSLLGQPYEQYFGPGTRLTVT.

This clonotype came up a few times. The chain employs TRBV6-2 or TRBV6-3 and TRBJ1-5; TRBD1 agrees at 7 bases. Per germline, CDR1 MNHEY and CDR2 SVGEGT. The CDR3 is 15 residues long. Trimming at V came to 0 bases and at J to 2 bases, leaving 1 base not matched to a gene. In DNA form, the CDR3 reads TGTGCCAGCAGTTACTCCGGACAGGGCAATCAGCCCCAGCATTTT. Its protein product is CASSYSGQGNQPQHF.

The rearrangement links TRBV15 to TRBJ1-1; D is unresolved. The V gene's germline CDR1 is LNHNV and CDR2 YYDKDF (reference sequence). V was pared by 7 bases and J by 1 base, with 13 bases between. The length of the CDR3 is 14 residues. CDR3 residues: CATTGSLRNTEAFF. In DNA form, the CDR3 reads TGTGCCACCACCGGCTCGCTCCGGAACACTGAAGCTTTCTTT.

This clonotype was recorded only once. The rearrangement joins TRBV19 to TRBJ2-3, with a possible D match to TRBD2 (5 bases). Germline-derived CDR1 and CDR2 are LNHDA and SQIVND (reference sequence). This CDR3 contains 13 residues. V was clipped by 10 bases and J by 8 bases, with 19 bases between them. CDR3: CATRPLAQVTQYF. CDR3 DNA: TGTGCCACCCGGCCCCTAGCTCAGGTTACGCAGTATTTT.

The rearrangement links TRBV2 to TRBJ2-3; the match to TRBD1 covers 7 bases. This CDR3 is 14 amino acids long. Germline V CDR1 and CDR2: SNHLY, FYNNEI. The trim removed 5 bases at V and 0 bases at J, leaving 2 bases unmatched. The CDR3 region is CASSLQGSTDTQYF. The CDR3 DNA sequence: TGTGCCAGCAGTCTACAGGGGAGCACAGATACGCAGTATTTT.

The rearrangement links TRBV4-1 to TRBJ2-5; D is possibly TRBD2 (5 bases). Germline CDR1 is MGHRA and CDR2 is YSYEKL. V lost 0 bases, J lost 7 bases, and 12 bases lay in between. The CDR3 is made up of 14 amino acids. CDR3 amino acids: CASSQDTRAGTQYF. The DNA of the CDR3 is TGCGCCAGCAGCCAAGATACCCGGGCGGGGACCCAGTACTTC.

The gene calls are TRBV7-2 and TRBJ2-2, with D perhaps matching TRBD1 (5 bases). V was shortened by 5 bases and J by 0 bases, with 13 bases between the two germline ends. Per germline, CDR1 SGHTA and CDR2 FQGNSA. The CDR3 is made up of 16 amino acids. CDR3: CASSVQGYANTGELFF. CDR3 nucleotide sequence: TGTGCCAGCAGCGTCCAGGGATACGCGAACACCGGGGAGCTGTTTTTT.

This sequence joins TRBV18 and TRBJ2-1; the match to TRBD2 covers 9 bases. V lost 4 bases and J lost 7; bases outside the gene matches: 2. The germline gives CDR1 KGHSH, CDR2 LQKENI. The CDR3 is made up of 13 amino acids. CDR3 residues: CASSLLAGNEQFF. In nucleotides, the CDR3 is TGTGCCAGCTCACTCCTAGCGGGAAATGAGCAGTTCTTC.

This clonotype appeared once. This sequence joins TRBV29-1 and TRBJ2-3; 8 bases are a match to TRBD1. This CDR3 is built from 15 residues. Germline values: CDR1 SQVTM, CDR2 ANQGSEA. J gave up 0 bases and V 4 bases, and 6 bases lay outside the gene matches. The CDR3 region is CSVARTGTSTDTQYF. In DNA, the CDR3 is TGCAGCGTTGCCCGGACAGGGACGAGCACAGATACGCAGTATTTT.

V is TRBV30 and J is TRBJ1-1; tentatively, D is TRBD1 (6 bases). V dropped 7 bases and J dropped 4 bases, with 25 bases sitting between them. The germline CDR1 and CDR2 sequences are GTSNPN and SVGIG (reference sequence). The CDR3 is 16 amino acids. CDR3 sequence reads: CALEEGPRGIGTEAFF. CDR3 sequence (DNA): TGTGCCTTGGAGGAGGGGCCAAGGGGGATAGGCACTGAAGCTTTCTTT.

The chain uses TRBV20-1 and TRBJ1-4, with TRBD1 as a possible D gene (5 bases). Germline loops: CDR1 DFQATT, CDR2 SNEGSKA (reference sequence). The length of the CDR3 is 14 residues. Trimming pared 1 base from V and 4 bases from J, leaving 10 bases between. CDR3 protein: CSARGAGLNEKLFF. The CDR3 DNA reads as TGCAGTGCTAGAGGGGCAGGGCTTAATGAAAAACTGTTTTTT.

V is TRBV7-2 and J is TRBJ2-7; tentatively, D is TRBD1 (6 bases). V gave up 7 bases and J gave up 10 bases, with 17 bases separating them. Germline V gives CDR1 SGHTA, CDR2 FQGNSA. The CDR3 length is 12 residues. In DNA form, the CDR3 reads TGTGCCAGCAACAATCGAGGGGGAACACAGTACTTC. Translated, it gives CASNNRGGTQYF.

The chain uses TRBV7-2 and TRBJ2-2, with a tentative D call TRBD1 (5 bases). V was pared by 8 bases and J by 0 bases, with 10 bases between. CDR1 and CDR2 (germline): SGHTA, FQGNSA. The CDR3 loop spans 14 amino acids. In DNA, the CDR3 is TGTGCCAGCTGTCAACAGGCGAACACCGGGGAGCTGTTTTTT. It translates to CASCQQANTGELFF. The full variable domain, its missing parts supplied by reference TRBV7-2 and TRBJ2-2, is GAGVSQSPSNKVTEKGKDVELRCDPISGHTALYWYRQSLGQGLEFLIYFQGNSAPDKSGLPSDRFSAERTGGSVSTLTIQRTQQEDSAVYLCASCQQANTGELFFGEGSRLTVL.

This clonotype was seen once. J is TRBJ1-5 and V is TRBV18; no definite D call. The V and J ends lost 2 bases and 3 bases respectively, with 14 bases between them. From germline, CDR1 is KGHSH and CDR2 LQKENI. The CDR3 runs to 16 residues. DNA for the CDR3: TGTGCCAGCTCACCAGAAAGTGTGGGTCTCAATCAGCCCCAGCATTTT. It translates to CASSPESVGLNQPQHF.